This T cell receptor (beta chain) was identified during a study of regulatory T cells in long-lasting Graves disease. To make TCR beta libraries, researchers used iRepertoire HTBI primers and Arm-PCR of CDR3 regions. A single record per CDR3 protein comes from TCRdb applying MiXCR to the multiplex PCR reads. Among about 610,000 distinct CDR3 sequences listed, 15% to 20% were seen once. This clonotype was detected many times. Time point meaning: newly diagnosed GD, antithyroid drugs for less than 3 months. The TCR library was made from RNA that had been extracted from PBMCs in TRIzol. In addition, the sample was reused for a study of T cells in Graves' hyperthyroidism and ophthalmopathy. From that report: A set of HTBI primers served as the primers for a first-round RT-PCR of the TCR CDR3. Among thyroid clonotypes expanded above 0.001, most also appeared in blood.

This sample comprised peripheral blood mononuclear cells (PBMCs), obtained at new diagnosis, from a patient treated with antithyroid drugs. The sequence was collected from a man aged 18 to 29 with Graves disease.

The CDR3 region has the DNA TGTGCCAGCAGTTGGATGGCTAGCGGGAGTACGCAGTATTTT. Residues: CASSWMASGSTQYF. The chain combines TRBV12-3 or TRBV12-4 with TRBJ2-3; TRBD2 matches at 10 bases. The CDR3 extends over 14 amino acids. Trimming cost V 4 bases and J 8 bases; bases outside gene matches: 6.